The 25 T cell receptor beta chains below all came from one sample that was sequenced in a study of PD-1 blockade in classical Hodgkin lymphoma. TCRdb's copy holds only in-frame clones and misses some; the assay was immunoSEQ multiplex PCR. The sample shows tens of thousands of clones, roughly 93% of them seen only once. Time point described: newly diagnosed, previously untreated cHL patient sample. The sequenced material came from peripheral blood mononuclear cells (PBMCs). These receptors all come from a human donor with classical Hodgkin lymphoma.

V and J are TRBV28 and TRBJ1-6; the D gene is possibly TRBD1 (6 bases). The V and J ends lost 3 bases and 2 bases respectively, with 14 bases between them. The CDR3 has 17 amino acids. Germline V lookup: CDR1 MDHEN, CDR2 SYDVKM. The CDR3 nucleotides read TGTGCCAGCAGTTTCGGGCAGGGGATCACCTATAATTCACCCCTCCACTTT. It codes for CASSFGQGITYNSPLHF.

The J gene is TRBJ1-2, the V gene TRBV5-4; D not resolved. Germline CDR1 is SGHNT and CDR2 is YYREEE (reference sequence). V gave up 4 bases and J gave up 3 bases, with 13 bases separating them. The CDR3 is 14 residues long. The CDR3 sequence is CASSTTGPDYGYTF. CDR3 in DNA: TGTGCCAGCAGCACCACCGGGCCAGACTATGGCTACACCTTC.

This clone was detected only a few times. The genes are TRBV29-1 and TRBJ2-1, with D perhaps matching TRBD2 (6 bases). This CDR3 region has 16 residues. CDR1 and CDR2 from the germline V gene are SQVTM and ANQGSEA. V lost 0 bases to trimming and J lost 0 bases, with 12 bases between them. The CDR3 reads CSVEDDSGSSYNEQFF. DNA of the CDR3: TGCAGCGTTGAAGATGATAGCGGCAGCTCCTACAATGAGCAGTTCTTC.

This sequence joins TRBV9 and TRBJ1-2; 7 bases align to TRBD1. The ends lost 2 bases at V and 7 bases at J; junction bases unmatched: 11. Germline V CDR1 and CDR2: SGDLS, YYNGEE. The CDR3 covers 15 residues. CDR3 sequence (DNA): TGTGCCAGCAGCGTCGGCTACGGGACAGACGGTGGCTACACCTTC. Its translation is CASSVGYGTDGGYTF.

The chain has TRBV5-1 and TRBJ2-3; D not resolved. V lost 0 bases and J lost 0, with 8 bases in between. Germline V lookup: CDR1 SGHRS, CDR2 YFSETQ. The CDR3 runs 15 residues. CDR3 protein: CASSLAHKSTDTQYF. For the CDR3, the DNA is TGCGCCAGCAGCTTGGCTCATAAGAGCACAGATACGCAGTATTTT.

This clone appeared once. V is TRBV9 and J is TRBJ2-2; D uncertain. The CDR3 has 13 amino acids. The V gene lost 8 bases and the J gene lost 1 base, with 9 bases spanning the gap. The germline V gene has CDR1 SGDLS and CDR2 YYNGEE. CDR3 coding DNA: TGTGCCAGTAAAAAGCTGAACACCGGGGAGCTGTTTTTT. As protein: CASKKLNTGELFF. Full variable domain (missing parts from reference TRBV9 and TRBJ2-2): DSGVTQTPKHLITATGQRVTLRCSPRSGDLSVYWYQQSLDQGLQFLIQYYNGEERAKGNILERFSAQQFPDLHSELNLSSLELGDSALYFCASKKLNTGELFFGEGSRLTVL.

V is TRBV5-4 and J is TRBJ2-1; TRBD1 aligns across 7 bases. The CDR3 contains 13 residues. CDR1 is SGHNT, CDR2 YYREEE, per germline (reference sequence). The trim removed 0 bases at V and 15 bases at J, leaving 9 bases unmatched. For the CDR3, the DNA is TGTGCCAGCAGCTTGGTTGACAGGGATGAGTTGTTCTTC. Residues: CASSLVDRDELFF.

The CDR3 sequence is CASQPRAGRFTGELFF. CDR3 bases: TGTGCCAGCCAACCTAGAGCGGGGAGATTCACCGGGGAGCTGTTTTTT. The V gene is TRBV2, the J gene TRBJ2-2, with 7 bases identical to TRBD2. CDR1 is SNHLY and CDR2 is FYNNEI in the germline V gene. V was clipped by 8 bases and J by 4 bases; unmatched bases: 13. The CDR3 has 16 amino acids.

The chain combines TRBV27 with TRBJ2-7; tentative D call: TRBD2 (5 bases). V was cut by 10 bases and J by 2 bases, with 15 bases left in between. Per the germline V gene, CDR1 is MNHEY and CDR2 is SMNVEV (reference sequence). The CDR3 has 13 amino acids. CDR3 coding DNA: TGTGCCACCCTTAGCGTTAACCCCTACGAGCAGTACTTC. Encoded protein: CATLSVNPYEQYF.

The CDR3 DNA follows: TGTGCCAGCAGTCCAAGCGGGAGAAAAAACAATGAGCAGTTCTTC. As protein: CASSPSGRKNNEQFF. The J gene is TRBJ2-1, the V gene TRBV6-1; 8 nucleotides match TRBD2. The CDR3 is 15 amino acids. J lost 5 bases, V lost 5 bases, and 8 bases had no gene match. CDR1 and CDR2 (germline): MNHNS, SASEGT.

J is TRBJ2-7 and V is TRBV7-9, with 14 positions matching TRBD2. Trimming removed 1 base from V and 5 bases from J; junction bases left unmatched: 10. The CDR3 runs 18 residues. Germline V gives CDR1 SEHNR, CDR2 FQNEAQ (reference sequence). The CDR3 spells CASSLEWGLAGVGNEQYF. The CDR3, as DNA: TGTGCCAGCAGCTTAGAGTGGGGACTAGCGGGAGTAGGCAACGAGCAGTACTTC.

This clone was detected a few times. This chain joins TRBV5-1 and TRBJ1-5; D unclear. Per germline, CDR1 SGHRS and CDR2 YFSETQ. This CDR3 region has 16 residues. Trimming shortened V by 0 bases and J by 6 bases, and 16 bases separated the two germline ends. This CDR3 is CASSLAGDPHGQPQHF. The DNA for the CDR3 is TGCGCCAGCAGCTTGGCCGGGGATCCCCACGGTCAGCCCCAGCATTTT. The entire variable domain, with the rest obtained from reference TRBV5-1 and TRBJ1-5, is as follows: KAGVTQTPRYLIKTRGQQVTLSCSPISGHRSVSWYQQTPGQGLQFLFEYFSETQRNKGNFPGRFSGRQFSNSRSEMNVSTLELGDSALYLCASSLAGDPHGQPQHFGDGTRLSIL.

The rearrangement uses TRBV2 and TRBJ2-5; D ambiguous. The CDR3 is 13 residues long. With 2 bases removed from V and 0 bases from J, the gap between germline ends came to 4 bases. Looked up from germline, CDR1 is SNHLY and CDR2 is FYNNEI. The CDR3 is CASSELYQETQYF. The CDR3 nucleotides are TGTGCCAGCAGTGAATTGTACCAAGAGACCCAGTACTTC. The whole variable domain, remainder taken from reference TRBV2 and TRBJ2-5, is EPEVTQTPSHQVTQMGQEVILRCVPISNHLYFYWYRQILGQKVEFLVSFYNNEISEKSEIFDDQFSVERPDGSNFTLKIRSTKLEDSAMYFCASSELYQETQYFGPGTRLLVL.

The chain uses TRBV5-6 and TRBJ1-2; TRBD1 agrees at 7 bases. V lost 4 bases to trimming and J lost 4 bases; unmatched junction nucleotides: 7. The CDR3 totals 14 residues. CDR1 and CDR2 (germline): SGHDT, YYEEEE. The chain's CDR3 is CASSLNRGSYGYTF. CDR3 nucleotides: TGTGCCAGCAGCCTGAACAGGGGTAGCTATGGCTACACCTTC.

CDR3 coding DNA: TGTGCCAGCAGAACAGGCCCCGGGGAGCTGTTTTTT. Protein product: CASRTGPGELFF. The chain employs TRBV28 and TRBJ2-2, with a weak D call TRBD1 (5 bases). Germline loops: CDR1 MDHEN, CDR2 SYDVKM. The germline V and J ends were trimmed by 6 bases and 6 bases, with 8 bases remaining between them. This CDR3 comprises 12 residues.

The chain uses TRBV5-6 and TRBJ1-5; D unclear. This CDR3 spans 12 amino acids. Germline loops: CDR1 SGHDT, CDR2 YYEEEE. The germline V and J ends were trimmed by 0 bases and 7 bases, with 5 bases remaining between them. CDR3 amino acids: CASSLAGQPQHF. CDR3 coding DNA: TGTGCCAGCAGCTTGGCGGGGCAGCCCCAGCATTTT.

J is TRBJ1-1 and V is TRBV5-4; TRBD1 matches 8 bases. Germline values: CDR1 SGHNT, CDR2 YYREEE (reference sequence). This CDR3 contains 15 residues. Trimming removed 2 bases from V and 1 base from J; junction bases left unmatched: 4. CDR3 sequence reads: CASSLPGQANTEAFF. The CDR3 DNA follows: TGTGCCAGCAGCTTACCGGGACAGGCGAACACTGAAGCTTTCTTT.

The gene calls are TRBV7-8 and TRBJ2-1, with a tentative D call TRBD2 (6 bases). Looked up from germline, CDR1 is SGHVS and CDR2 is FQNEAQ. The germline V and J ends were trimmed by 1 base and 4 bases, with 11 bases remaining between them. The CDR3 contains 15 residues. CDR3 loop: CASSLGAGLYNEQFF. CDR3 nucleotides: TGTGCCAGCAGCTTAGGCGCGGGACTGTACAATGAGCAGTTCTTC.

The genes are TRBV18 and TRBJ1-2, with 9 bases fitting TRBD1. The CDR3 runs to 16 residues. Germline V gene lookup returns CDR1 KGHSH and CDR2 LQKENI. V lost 3 bases to trimming and J lost 2 bases; unmatched junction nucleotides: 7. The CDR3 bases are TGTGCCAGCTCACCGGGACAGGGAACATTAAACTATGGCTACACCTTC. Protein product: CASSPGQGTLNYGYTF.

The chain employs TRBV7-9 and TRBJ2-7; maybe TRBD1 (5 bases). The V end was cut by 5 bases, the J end by 6 bases, with 20 bases between. Germline V CDR1 and CDR2: SEHNR, FQNEAQ (reference sequence). This CDR3 contains 15 residues. CDR3 bases: TGTGCCAGCAGCGAGGCCGGAGCGATCCAGGGCGAGCAGTACTTC. Protein sequence: CASSEAGAIQGEQYF.

The J gene is TRBJ2-5, the V gene TRBV5-1, with D possibly matching TRBD1 (6 bases). Germline loops: CDR1 SGHRS, CDR2 YFSETQ. Trimming took 0 bases from V and 1 from J, leaving 7 bases between them. The CDR3 is 14 residues long. DNA for the CDR3: TGCGCCAGCAGCTTGGGGACAGCCCAAGAGACCCAGTACTTC. This gives the protein CASSLGTAQETQYF.

In this sample, this clone turned up once. The chain links TRBV19 to TRBJ2-1; D is ambiguous. Germline CDR1 is LNHDA and CDR2 is SQIVND (reference sequence). Trimming cost V 5 bases and J 12 bases, with 17 bases left between them. The CDR3 has 13 amino acids. CDR3 DNA: TGTGCCAGTAGTCTGGGCCCCACGACGGGGCAGTTCTTC. Translating it yields CASSLGPTTGQFF.

V and J are TRBV6-4 and TRBJ1-4; D not resolved. Deletions cut 6 bases from V and 1 base from J, with 9 bases between. Germline values: CDR1 MRHNA, CDR2 SNTAGT. The CDR3 has 14 residues. CDR3 in amino acids: CASSSGGTNEKLFF. The CDR3 DNA follows: TGTGCCAGCAGCTCCGGAGGAACTAATGAAAAACTGTTTTTT.

The chain has TRBV2 and TRBJ2-7; 8 bases match TRBD2. This CDR3 comprises 15 residues. Germline-derived CDR1 and CDR2 are SNHLY and FYNNEI. V was clipped by 2 bases and J by 3 bases; unmatched bases: 6. The CDR3 sequence is CASSERTGLVYEQYF. The DNA for the CDR3 is TGTGCCAGCAGTGAAAGGACGGGACTAGTCTACGAGCAGTACTTC. The whole variable domain, filled in from reference TRBV2 and TRBJ2-7, reads EPEVTQTPSHQVTQMGQEVILRCVPISNHLYFYWYRQILGQKVEFLVSFYNNEISEKSEIFDDQFSVERPDGSNFTLKIRSTKLEDSAMYFCASSERTGLVYEQYFGPGTRLTVT.

This chain connects TRBV18 to TRBJ2-4; D is perhaps TRBD1 (6 bases). The germline V gene has CDR1 KGHSH and CDR2 LQKENI. This CDR3 is built from 14 residues. V lost 3 bases to trimming and J lost 7 bases, with 13 bases between them. In DNA form, the CDR3 reads TGTGCCAGCTCACCCCAGGGGAAAGGGAACATTCAGTACTTC. The encoded protein is CASSPQGKGNIQYF.